This T cell receptor (beta chain) comes out of a study of blood T cell repertoires in COVID-19. The wider study: Whether acute or convalescent, the COVID-19 samples came from the United States, Italy and Spain. The analysed material was cDNA or gDNA that came from T cells, B-cell-depleted T cells, or PBMCs.

Per the original methods: Estimation of nucleated cell counts was performed using reference gene primer amplification. Assay: immunoSEQ multiplex PCR; the TCRdb copy retains only in-frame clones and omits some. That table is the source of V, J and clone size, and D and trimming were worked out from the DNA. The table records approximately 130,000 clones, roughly four fifths of them present only once. This CDR3 has 13 amino acids. Germline-derived CDR1 and CDR2 are SQVTM and ANQGSEA. The V end lost 7 bases, the J end lost 12 bases, and 24 bases lay between the germline ends. Sequencing used peripheral blood. This sequence was found in a human donor in a cohort sampled during active COVID-19. The chain has TRBV29-1 and TRBJ1-1, with D possibly matching TRBD1 (5 bases). The CDR3 region is CSGRPRGGARTFF. DNA of the CDR3: TGCAGCGGCCGCCCCCGGGGAGGGGCTCGAACTTTCTTT. Looking up the rest from reference TRBV29-1 and TRBJ1-1 gives the full variable domain: SAVISQKPSRDICQRGTSLTIQCQVDSQVTMMFWYRQQPGQSLTLIATANQGSEATYESGFVIDKFPISRPNLTFSTLTVSNMSPEDSSIYLCSGRPRGGARTFFGQGTRLTVV.